The 23 T cell receptor beta chains in this list originate from one sample, sequenced in a study of T cells after posttransplantation cyclophosphamide. A marrow graft followed busulfan-fludarabine conditioning, with cyclophosphamide on days +3 and +4. Profiling relied on immunoSEQ multiplex PCR, and the TCRdb table lists in-frame clones only, not all of them. The table lists approximately 7,300 clones, with no singletons. The input for sequencing was PBMCs, taken after allogeneic stem cell transplant with posttransplant cyclophosphamide. The receptors originated from a female patient between 50 and 59 years old who received an allogeneic stem cell transplant from an unrelated donor, was CMV-positive, and had acute GVHD only. Some T cells may originate from the graft donor.

This clone has a count of ten or more. The chain uses TRBV7-2 and TRBJ2-2; tentative D call: TRBD2 (5 bases). Germline loops: CDR1 SGHTA, CDR2 FQGNSA. V was pared by 1 base and J by 7 bases, with 10 bases between. CDR3 length: 14 amino acids. CDR3 in DNA: TGTGCCAGCAGCTTAGGTTATGAGGGCGGGGAGCTGTTTTTT. It codes for CASSLGYEGGELFF.

This clone was seen repeatedly, ten times or more. This chain connects TRBV7-8 to TRBJ1-3; 7 nucleotides agree with TRBD1. J gave up 4 bases and V 0 bases, and 3 bases lay outside the gene matches. The CDR3 contains 15 residues. In germline, CDR1 is SGHVS, CDR2 FQNEAQ. The CDR3 bases are TGTGCCAGCAGCTTAGCGGGACAGATGGGAAACACCATATATTTT. Translated: CASSLAGQMGNTIYF.

This clone was picked up many times. The chain is built from TRBV9 and TRBJ2-5, with 7 positions matching TRBD2. Germline assignment: CDR1 SGDLS and CDR2 YYNGEE. V trimming: 0 bases; J trimming: 5 bases; junction bases outside the gene matches: 7. The CDR3 has 15 residues. The CDR3 nucleotides read TGTGCCAGCAGCGTAGTGCAGGGAGGGCAGGAGACCCAGTACTTC. Translation gives CASSVVQGGQETQYF. Variable domain in full (rest from reference TRBV9 and TRBJ2-5): DSGVTQTPKHLITATGQRVTLRCSPRSGDLSVYWYQQSLDQGLQFLIQYYNGEERAKGNILERFSAQQFPDLHSELNLSSLELGDSALYFCASSVVQGGQETQYFGPGTRLLVL.

In its sample, this clone was seen many times. The gene calls are TRBV5-1 and TRBJ2-5; 7 bases map to TRBD2. J was trimmed by 2 bases and V by 1 base; bases with no gene match: 8. Germline assignment: CDR1 SGHRS and CDR2 YFSETQ. This CDR3 comprises 16 residues. The CDR3 DNA reads TGCGCCAGCAGCTTGTCGGGGAGGGTGGAACAAGAGACCCAGTACTTC. Protein: CASSLSGRVEQETQYF.

This clone was counted many times. The genes are TRBV19 and TRBJ2-2, with 9 bases fitting TRBD2. With V trimmed by 7 bases and J by 4 bases, 7 bases remained unmatched. The CDR3 runs 15 residues. Germline values: CDR1 LNHDA, CDR2 SQIVND (reference sequence). CDR3 region: CASTGGRAGTGELFF. CDR3 sequence (DNA): TGTGCCAGTACAGGCGGGAGGGCCGGCACCGGGGAGCTGTTTTTT.

This clone has at least ten counts. The chain recombines TRBV28 with TRBJ2-7, with 9 positions matching TRBD2. V shed 6 bases, J shed 0 bases, and the junction held 18 bases outside the gene matches. The CDR3 has 19 residues. Germline lookup yields CDR1 MDHEN and CDR2 SYDVKM. CDR3 amino acids: CASRLVAGEFPESSYEQYF. In DNA form, the CDR3 reads TGTGCCAGCAGACTCGTAGCGGGAGAGTTCCCCGAAAGCTCCTACGAGCAGTACTTC.

The chain joins TRBV18 to TRBJ2-3, with 7 bases matching TRBD2. Germline CDR1 and CDR2: KGHSH and LQKENI. The ends lost 2 bases at V and 2 bases at J; junction bases unmatched: 4. There are 15 residues in the CDR3. In nucleotides, the CDR3 is TGTGCCAGCTCACCATCCGGGACTAACACAGATACGCAGTATTTT. This gives the protein CASSPSGTNTDTQYF.

In its sample, this clone was seen many times. The genes are TRBV15 and TRBJ2-1; 11 positions match TRBD2. The CDR3 runs 18 residues. The germline V gene has CDR1 LNHNV and CDR2 YYDKDF (reference sequence). Germline trimming cut 4 bases from V and 2 bases from J; bases unmatched to any gene: 10. The CDR3, as DNA: TGTGCCACCAGCAAAGGGGCTAGCGGGAGGCATACCTACAATGAGCAGTTCTTC. It codes for CATSKGASGRHTYNEQFF.

This clone came up a few times. This rearrangement joins TRBV9 to TRBJ2-5; no firm D call. Between the trimmed V and J ends, which lost 7 bases and 11 bases, there was a span of 15 bases. This CDR3 has 11 residues. In germline, CDR1 is SGDLS, CDR2 YYNGEE. Here the CDR3 DNA reads TGTGCCAGCGGGCAATTTGGTGAGCAGTACTTC. Translation: CASGQFGEQYF.

This clone showed up many times. This chain links TRBV9 with TRBJ1-2, with D possibly being TRBD1 (5 bases). CDR1 is SGDLS and CDR2 is YYNGEE in the germline V gene. This CDR3 region has 14 residues. Trimming stripped 0 bases from V and 4 bases from J, with 10 bases between. The CDR3 is CASSVGQGTYGYTF. CDR3 DNA: TGTGCCAGCAGCGTAGGTCAGGGAACCTATGGCTACACCTTC.

This clone was picked up many times. The J gene is TRBJ2-7, the V gene TRBV7-2; no clear D gene. V lost 4 bases to trimming and J lost 2 bases, with 15 bases between them. The germline CDR1 and CDR2 sequences are SGHTA and FQGNSA. The CDR3 loop spans 15 amino acids. The CDR3 loop is CASSSDSGAAYEQYF. The CDR3 coding sequence is TGTGCCAGCAGCTCTGACTCGGGTGCGGCCTACGAGCAGTACTTC.

This clone showed up many times. The chain has TRBV29-1 and TRBJ2-5, with D possibly TRBD2 on 7 matching bases. CDR3 length equals 14 residues. The germline V gene encodes CDR1 SQVTM and CDR2 ANQGSEA. V was cut by 7 bases and J by 5 bases, with 20 bases left in between. The CDR3 nucleotides read TGCAGCGCGGGGGGCGGGAGAGGTGGGGAGACCCAGTACTTC. Translation gives CSAGGGRGGETQYF.

This clone appeared many times. The chain uses TRBV11-2 and TRBJ2-5; 10 nucleotides match TRBD2. J gave up 5 bases and V 5 bases, and 5 bases lay outside the gene matches. The CDR3 totals 14 residues. Germline V gene data show CDR1 as SGHAT and CDR2 as FQNNGV. CDR3 nucleotide sequence: TGTGCCAGCAGCCCTACGGGACTAGCGGAGACCCAGTACTTC. As protein: CASSPTGLAETQYF.

This clone was recorded at least ten times. The genes are TRBV15 and TRBJ2-2, with TRBD2 identical over 10 bases. CDR3 size: 17 residues. J was trimmed by 4 bases and V by 0 bases; bases with no gene match: 5. Germline CDR1 and CDR2: LNHNV and YYDKDF (reference sequence). The CDR3 DNA is TGTGCCACCAGCAGAGATCATAGGACTAGCGGCACCGGGGAGCTGTTTTTT. Its protein is CATSRDHRTSGTGELFF.

This clone came up many times. This sequence joins TRBV7-8 and TRBJ2-1; 9 bases are a match to TRBD2. V lost 2 bases to trimming and J lost 7 bases; unmatched junction nucleotides: 9. CDR3 length equals 16 residues. Looked up from germline, CDR1 is SGHVS and CDR2 is FQNEAQ. The CDR3 coding sequence is TGTGCCAGCAGCTTATTGACTAGCGGCCCGATTAATGAGCAGTTCTTC. Its translation: CASSLLTSGPINEQFF.

In this sample, this clone turned up many times. The chain combines TRBV5-4 with TRBJ1-2; D is possibly TRBD1 (5 bases). Per germline, CDR1 SGHNT and CDR2 YYREEE (reference sequence). Trimming stripped 4 bases from V and 4 bases from J, with 14 bases between. The CDR3 has 14 residues. CDR3 residues: CASSPGQASYGYTF. The CDR3 nucleotides are TGTGCCAGCAGCCCAGGACAAGCGTCCTATGGCTACACCTTC.

This clone was seen many times. The chain recombines TRBV7-3 with TRBJ2-7; possible D gene TRBD1, 6 bases. Germline V gene lookup returns CDR1 SGHTA and CDR2 FQGTGA. The CDR3 totals 14 residues. V lost 11 bases and J 3 bases, leaving 20 bases between the germline ends. CDR3 coding DNA: TGTGCCGCGGAAAGGGACAAATACGTCTACGAGCAGTACTTC. Amino acids: CAAERDKYVYEQYF.

In this sample, this clone turned up many times. This chain joins TRBV7-6 and TRBJ2-5, with D perhaps matching TRBD2 (6 bases). V lost 4 bases, J lost 3 bases, and 18 bases lay in between. Germline CDR1 reads SGHVS; CDR2 reads FNYEAQ. This CDR3 is 16 amino acids long. The CDR3 spells CASSSGRITGKETQYF. The CDR3 coding sequence is TGTGCCAGCAGCTCAGGGAGGATCACGGGGAAAGAGACCCAGTACTTC.

The table lists this clone with many counts. The genes are TRBV28 and TRBJ1-4, with 7 positions matching TRBD1. The germline V gene has CDR1 MDHEN and CDR2 SYDVKM. The CDR3 is made up of 15 amino acids. Trimming took 3 bases from V and 5 from J; bases not matched to a gene: 6. CDR3 loop: CASSFVWDSNEKLFF. The CDR3 coding sequence is TGTGCCAGCAGTTTCGTTTGGGACAGCAATGAAAAACTGTTTTTT. Filled out from reference TRBV28 and TRBJ1-4, the complete variable domain reads DVKVTQSSRYLVKRTGEKVFLECVQDMDHENMFWYRQDPGLGLRLIYFSYDVKMKEKGDIPEGYSVSREKKERFSLILESASTNQTSMYLCASSFVWDSNEKLFFGSGTQLSVL.

Relative to its sample, this clone is medium-sized. The chain uses TRBV6-1 and TRBJ1-1, with D unclear. The V end lost 0 bases, the J end lost 3 bases, and 11 bases lay between the germline ends. The CDR3 contains 15 residues. Per germline, CDR1 MNHNS and CDR2 SASEGT. The CDR3 region is CASSEADGVHTEAFF. CDR3 nucleotide sequence: TGTGCCAGCAGTGAAGCGGACGGGGTACACACTGAAGCTTTCTTT.

This clone appeared many times. The chain links TRBV19 to TRBJ2-5; 8 bases align to TRBD2. V shed 5 bases, J shed 5 bases, and the junction held 13 bases outside the gene matches. The CDR3 has 16 amino acids. Looked up from germline, CDR1 is LNHDA and CDR2 is SQIVND (reference sequence). CDR3 amino acids: CASSFRTSNPGETQYF. The CDR3 DNA follows: TGTGCCAGTAGTTTTCGGACTAGCAACCCTGGGGAGACCCAGTACTTC.

This clone has a handful of counts. The rearrangement joins TRBV9 to TRBJ1-6; D remains unclear. Germline values: CDR1 SGDLS, CDR2 YYNGEE. This CDR3 has 16 residues. Trimming removed 3 bases at V and 9 bases at J, with 19 bases between. As DNA, the CDR3 is TGTGCCAGCAGCGCAACCGGTCTCGCTCGGGGTTCACCCCTCCACTTT. This gives the protein CASSATGLARGSPLHF.

This clone was picked up many times. The genes are TRBV6-6 and TRBJ2-1, with D possibly matching TRBD2 (6 bases). Germline values: CDR1 MNHNY, CDR2 SVGAGI (reference sequence). Trimming pared 2 bases from V and 7 bases from J, leaving 9 bases between. The CDR3 is made up of 13 amino acids. CDR3 nucleotide sequence: TGTGCCAGCAGTTACCTAGGGAGGAATGAGCAGTTCTTC. Its translation: CASSYLGRNEQFF.